The 25 T cell receptor beta chains below were found in one sample sequenced in a study of blood T cell repertoires in COVID-19. This table comes from immunoSEQ multiplex PCR, and its TCRdb copy is limited to in-frame clones, with some not included. The sample gives 75,000 to 100,000 clones, less than 85% of which show up once; around 10% is in the top ten. The sequenced sample was peripheral blood. Receptors originate from a human donor in a cohort sampled during active COVID-19.

The chain couples TRBV2 to TRBJ2-5; D is perhaps TRBD1 (6 bases). Trimming removed 6 bases at V and 3 bases at J, with 11 bases between. This CDR3 is built from 13 residues. The germline gives CDR1 SNHLY, CDR2 FYNNEI. The CDR3 coding sequence is TGTGCCAGCAGGAAGGACAGCGAAGAGACCCAGTACTTC. Translation gives CASRKDSEETQYF.

This clone appeared a few times. V is TRBV18 and J is TRBJ2-7; tentative D call: TRBD2 (5 bases). This CDR3 spans 12 amino acids. CDR1 is KGHSH and CDR2 is LQKENI in the germline V gene. V was trimmed by 5 bases and J by 3 bases, leaving 8 bases between them. The CDR3 DNA is TGTGCCAGCTCATACGGGGTCTACGAGCAGTACTTC. Protein product: CASSYGVYEQYF.

This clone has a single count. The rearrangement links TRBV4-2 to TRBJ1-1; D is unresolved. Trimming removed 2 bases at V and 0 bases at J, with 10 bases between. The CDR3 extends over 15 amino acids. Germline V gene data show CDR1 as LGHNA and CDR2 as YNFKEQ. The CDR3 DNA reads as TGTGCCAGCAGCCAAATTAGCGGGATGAACACTGAAGCTTTCTTT. This translates into CASSQISGMNTEAFF.

The J gene is TRBJ2-4, the V gene TRBV19; D may be TRBD1 (6 bases). Trimming removed 5 bases from V and 8 bases from J, with 19 bases in between. CDR3 size: 15 residues. The germline V gene encodes CDR1 LNHDA and CDR2 SQIVND (reference sequence). The CDR3 DNA reads as TGTGCCAGTAGTGTCAGGGGCCACACGGAAGACATTCAGTACTTC. Amino acid sequence: CASSVRGHTEDIQYF.

J is TRBJ2-7 and V is TRBV28; D is ambiguous. Germline CDR1 MDHEN, CDR2 SYDVKM. The CDR3 length is 15 residues. Trimming pared 5 bases from V and 2 bases from J, leaving 16 bases between. CDR3 DNA: TGTGCCAGCAGTCCCCAGGCCTATTCACCCTACGAGCAGTACTTC. Protein: CASSPQAYSPYEQYF.

The V call is TRBV19, the J call TRBJ1-4; 8 bases align to TRBD1. Trimming removed 6 bases from V and 0 bases from J; junction bases left unmatched: 6. The CDR3 has 16 amino acids. In germline, CDR1 is LNHDA, CDR2 SQIVND (reference sequence). CDR3 in DNA: TGTGCCAGTAGCCGGGACAGGTTCCCAACTAATGAAAAACTGTTTTTT. Translation: CASSRDRFPTNEKLFF.

The chain has TRBV9 and TRBJ2-1; 15 positions match TRBD2. Trimming removed 4 bases from V and 9 bases from J; junction bases left unmatched: 5. Germline V lookup: CDR1 SGDLS, CDR2 YYNGEE. The CDR3 spans 15 residues. The CDR3 DNA reads TGTGCCAGCAGCCCCCGGACTAGCGGGGGGGGTGAGCAGTTCTTC. Translating gives CASSPRTSGGGEQFF.

The chain carries TRBV9 and TRBJ2-3, with 8 bases fitting TRBD2. Germline V gene lookup returns CDR1 SGDLS and CDR2 YYNGEE. With 4 bases clipped from V and 0 bases from J, the junction kept 10 bases outside the gene matches. This CDR3 comprises 17 residues. CDR3 protein: CASSPRGGPASTDTQYF. In DNA, the CDR3 is TGTGCCAGCAGCCCCCGCGGGGGGCCAGCTAGCACAGATACGCAGTATTTT. Supplemented by reference TRBV9 and TRBJ2-3, the full variable domain reads DSGVTQTPKHLITATGQRVTLRCSPRSGDLSVYWYQQSLDQGLQFLIQYYNGEERAKGNILERFSAQQFPDLHSELNLSSLELGDSALYFCASSPRGGPASTDTQYFGPGTRLTVL.

DNA of the CDR3: TGTGCCAGTATTCGACAGACACATTCACCCCTCCACTTT. This sequence encodes CASIRQTHSPLHF. This sequence joins TRBV19 and TRBJ1-6; D is perhaps TRBD1 (5 bases). Per germline, CDR1 LNHDA and CDR2 SQIVND (reference sequence). Trimming pared 7 bases from V and 8 bases from J, leaving 12 bases between. This CDR3 has 13 residues. The full variable domain, in which reference TRBV19 and TRBJ1-6 provide the parts outside the CDR3, is DGGITQSPKYLFRKEGQNVTLSCEQNLNHDAMYWYRQDPGQGLRLIYYSQIVNDFQKGDIAEGYSVSREKKESFPLTVTSAQKNPTAFYLCASIRQTHSPLHFGNGTRLTVT.

The V and J genes are TRBV14 and TRBJ2-2; 7 nucleotides agree with TRBD1. The V and J ends lost 4 bases and 1 base, in that order; junction bases with no gene match: 0. Germline CDR1 reads SGHDN; CDR2 reads FVKESK. The CDR3 has 14 amino acids. This CDR3 reads CASSRTGNTGELFF. The DNA of the CDR3 is TGTGCCAGCAGCCGGACAGGGAACACCGGGGAGCTGTTTTTT. The entire variable domain, with the rest obtained from reference TRBV14 and TRBJ2-2, is as follows: EAGVTQFPSHSVIEKGQTVTLRCDPISGHDNLYWYRRVMGKEIKFLLHFVKESKQDESGMPNNRFLAERTGGTYSTLKVQPAELEDSGVYFCASSRTGNTGELFFGEGSRLTVL.

The chain joins TRBV7-8 to TRBJ1-1, with 9 bases matching TRBD1. Germline CDR1 reads SGHVS; CDR2 reads FQNEAQ. J lost 2 bases, V lost 5 bases, and 6 bases had no gene match. This CDR3 has 15 residues. The CDR3 sequence: CASSPRTGDNTEAFF. The CDR3 DNA follows: TGTGCCAGCAGCCCCCGGACAGGGGACAACACTGAAGCTTTCTTT.

This clone showed up just once. The J gene is TRBJ2-3, the V gene TRBV7-2; no clear D gene. The V gene's germline CDR1 is SGHTA and CDR2 FQGNSA. V dropped 1 base and J dropped 6 bases, with 8 bases sitting between them. The CDR3 spans 13 residues. CDR3 protein: CASSLVTRDTQYF. The DNA of the CDR3 is TGTGCCAGCAGCTTAGTGACTCGGGATACGCAGTATTTT. Using reference TRBV7-2 and TRBJ2-3 for the parts outside the CDR3, the full variable domain is GAGVSQSPSNKVTEKGKDVELRCDPISGHTALYWYRQSLGQGLEFLIYFQGNSAPDKSGLPSDRFSAERTGGSVSTLTIQRTQQEDSAVYLCASSLVTRDTQYFGPGTRLTVL.

This chain connects TRBV21-1 to TRBJ2-7; TRBD1, the table's D call, lacks a check against the DNA. TRBV21-1 is described as a pseudogene. The CDR3 runs 19 residues. This CDR3 reads CASSRAPTLRDRVPDEQYF. CDR3 coding DNA: TGTGCCAGCAGCAGAGCTCCAACACTACGGGACAGGGTACCGGACGAGCAGTACTTC.

CDR3 loop: CAATKVAAFTLHF. CDR3 DNA sequence: TGTGCCGCCACTAAAGTGGCAGCTTTCACCCTCCACTTT. The genes are TRBV19 and TRBJ1-6, with unresolved D. The CDR3 extends over 13 amino acids. Between the trimmed V and J ends, which lost 11 bases and 14 bases, there was a span of 22 bases. CDR1 LNHDA and CDR2 SQIVND come from the germline V gene (reference sequence).

This clone was observed a handful of times. The chain links TRBV28 to TRBJ1-2; TRBD1 agrees at 9 bases. Germline CDR1 MDHEN, CDR2 SYDVKM. The CDR3 extends over 15 amino acids. Germline trimming cut 5 bases from V and 8 bases from J; bases unmatched to any gene: 12. CDR3 nucleotide sequence: TGTGCCAGCAGTCCGCCGGGGACAGGGATAATGGGCTACACCTTC. This codes for CASSPPGTGIMGYTF.

The chain employs TRBV7-6 and TRBJ2-5, with 7 bases aligning to TRBD1. Germline lookup yields CDR1 SGHVS and CDR2 FNYEAQ. The length of the CDR3 is 15 residues. The J segment lost 5 bases and the V segment lost 1 base, leaving 7 bases of the junction unmatched. The CDR3 DNA reads as TGTGCCAGCAGCTTAGGGACAGGCTCTTGGGAGACCCAGTACTTC. Translating gives CASSLGTGSWETQYF. Variable domain in full (rest from reference TRBV7-6 and TRBJ2-5): GAGVSQSPRYKVTKRGQDVALRCDPISGHVSLYWYRQALGQGPEFLTYFNYEAQQDKSGLPNDRFSAERPEGSISTLTIQRTEQRDSAMYRCASSLGTGSWETQYFGPGTRLLVL.

In its sample, this clone was seen once. This rearrangement joins TRBV3-1 (or the pseudogene TRBV3-2) to TRBJ1-1; the D is unclear. Germline values: CDR1 LGHDT, CDR2 YNNKEL (reference sequence). The CDR3 has 15 residues. Trimming stripped 3 bases from V and 0 bases from J, with 11 bases between. CDR3 bases: TGTGCCAGCAGCCAGACCGCTAGTCTGAACACTGAAGCTTTCTTT. This sequence encodes CASSQTASLNTEAFF.

The chain joins TRBV15 to TRBJ1-3, with a tentative D call TRBD1 (6 bases). This CDR3 region has 19 residues. Trimming left V 0 bases short and J 0 bases short, with 18 bases between. Germline V gives CDR1 LNHNV, CDR2 YYDKDF (reference sequence). The CDR3: CATSRDAEDGTSSGNTIYF. CDR3 nucleotide sequence: TGTGCCACCAGCAGAGATGCGGAGGACGGGACATCCTCTGGAAACACCATATATTTT.

The V gene is TRBV9, the J gene TRBJ2-7, with 11 nucleotides matching TRBD2. Germline V gives CDR1 SGDLS, CDR2 YYNGEE. Germline trimming cut 6 bases from V and 2 bases from J; bases unmatched to any gene: 25. The length of the CDR3 is 21 residues. The CDR3 nucleotides read TGTGCCAGCAACACCACCCCACCCACTAGCGGGAGAGGCAGATCGCCCTACGAGCAGTACTTC. It is translated as CASNTTPPTSGRGRSPYEQYF.

This chain joins TRBV29-1 and TRBJ1-1; D perhaps matches TRBD1 (5 bases). The CDR3 has 13 amino acids. Germline loops: CDR1 SQVTM, CDR2 ANQGSEA. Deletions cut 4 bases from V and 0 bases from J, with 9 bases between. The CDR3 here is CSVVDILNTEAFF. In DNA form, the CDR3 reads TGCAGCGTTGTGGACATTCTGAACACTGAAGCTTTCTTT.

The chain combines TRBV7-2 with TRBJ2-7; tentatively, D is TRBD1 (6 bases). Between the trimmed V and J ends, which lost 1 base and 0 bases, there was a span of 13 bases. The CDR3 runs to 16 residues. Germline loops: CDR1 SGHTA, CDR2 FQGNSA. For the CDR3, the DNA is TGTGCCAGCAGCTTAGGAGGGGGACAAACCTCCTACGAGCAGTACTTC. It codes for CASSLGGGQTSYEQYF.

This clone appeared a few times. The V and J genes are TRBV7-9 and TRBJ1-3; 10 nucleotides agree with TRBD1. The CDR3 sequence is 15 residues long. The germline V gene encodes CDR1 SEHNR and CDR2 FQNEAQ (reference sequence). Unmatched junction bases numbered 6, after V lost 5 bases and J lost 5 bases. The CDR3 here is CASSPWTGGRNTIYF. CDR3 nucleotides: TGTGCCAGCAGCCCTTGGACAGGGGGAAGAAACACCATATATTTT.

The genes are TRBV5-6 and TRBJ2-5; D is unresolved. Trimming pared 2 bases from V and 4 bases from J, leaving 6 bases between. Germline CDR1 SGHDT, CDR2 YYEEEE. This CDR3 comprises 12 residues. DNA of the CDR3: TGTGCCAGCAGCTTCTCCGGAGAGACCCAGTACTTC. It encodes CASSFSGETQYF.

The rearrangement joins TRBV7-8 to TRBJ1-5; TRBD1 agrees at 9 bases. Germline V lookup: CDR1 SGHVS, CDR2 FQNEAQ. J lost 6 bases, V lost 5 bases, and 8 bases had no gene match. The length of the CDR3 is 15 residues. The CDR3 nucleotides read TGTGCCAGCAGCACGGGACAGGGTGGAAGTCAGCCCCAGCATTTT. Encoded protein: CASSTGQGGSQPQHF.

The chain carries TRBV19 and TRBJ1-3; D possibly corresponds to TRBD1 (5 bases). V was clipped by 4 bases and J by 0 bases, with 10 bases between them. The CDR3 covers 15 residues. CDR1 LNHDA and CDR2 SQIVND come from the germline V gene (reference sequence). The CDR3 is CASSTHRSSGNTIYF. The CDR3 bases are TGTGCCAGTAGTACGCACAGGAGCTCTGGAAACACCATATATTTT.